Below, one T cell receptor (beta chain) is given with its context. The sample comes from a study of blood T cells in healthy people across ages. It was with a sample-barcoded 5' primer and a J-beta primer mix that a second PCR of about 7 to 12 cycles was run. At least 2.5 million CDR3-containing paired-end reads were obtained per sample. TCRdb fed the 5' RACE reads into MiXCR, producing one record per CDR3 protein. This table holds roughly 800,000 distinct CDR3 sequences, 55% to 75% found once. Germline CDR1 is LGHDT and CDR2 is YNNKEL (reference sequence). Trimming removed 3 bases at V and 4 bases at J, with 13 bases between. The CDR3 spans 15 residues.

The V call is TRBV3-1, the J call TRBJ2-4; D not certain. Sequenced input: blood. The sequence was obtained from a man aged 25 to 40 in good health. CDR3 region: CASSHDTLTKNIQYF. The DNA for the CDR3 is TGTGCCAGCAGCCACGATACCCTCACTAAAAACATTCAGTACTTC. Based on the CDR3 plus reference TRBV3-1 and TRBJ2-4, the full variable domain is DTAVSQTPKYLVTQMGNDKSIKCEQNLGHDTMYWYKQDSKKFLKIMFSYNNKELIINETVPNRFSPKSPDKAHLNLHINSLELGDSAVYFCASSHDTLTKNIQYFGAGTRLSVL.